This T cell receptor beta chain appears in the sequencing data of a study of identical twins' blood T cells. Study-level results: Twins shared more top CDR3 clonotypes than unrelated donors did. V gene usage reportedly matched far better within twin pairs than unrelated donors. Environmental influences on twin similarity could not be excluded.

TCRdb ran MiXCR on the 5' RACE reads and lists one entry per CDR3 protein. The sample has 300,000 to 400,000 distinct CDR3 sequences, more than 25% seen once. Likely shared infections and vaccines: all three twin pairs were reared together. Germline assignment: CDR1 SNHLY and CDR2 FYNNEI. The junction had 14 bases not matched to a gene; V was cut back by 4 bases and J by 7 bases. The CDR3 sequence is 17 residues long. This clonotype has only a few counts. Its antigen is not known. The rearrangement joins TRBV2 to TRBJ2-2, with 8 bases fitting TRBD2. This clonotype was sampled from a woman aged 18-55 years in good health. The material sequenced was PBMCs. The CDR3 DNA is TGTGCCAGCAGTGGATGGCGGGGGGTGATGTCCTTCGGGGAGCTGTTTTTT. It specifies CASSGWRGVMSFGELFF.